What follows are 2 T cell receptor beta chains derived from one specimen sequenced in a study of CD8+ T cells in alopecia areata. RNA was isolated and reverse transcribed to cDNA, the sequencing template. Clones were sequenced by immunoSEQ multiplex PCR, and TCRdb holds only the in-frame ones, with some missing. The sample lists roughly 100,000 clones, 65% to 90% seen once, with roughly 11% in the top ten. The treatment is: oral pan-JAK inhibitor, 5-10 mg twice daily. The starting material was CD8+ T cells sorted from blood, obtained at week 34, from a patient treated with tofacitinib. The receptors originated from a human donor with alopecia areata.

The chain has TRBV19 and TRBJ1-1, with a possible D match to TRBD1 (5 bases). The CDR3 sequence is 13 residues long. The germline V and J ends were trimmed by 3 bases and 3 bases, with 8 bases remaining between them. The germline gives CDR1 LNHDA, CDR2 SQIVND (reference sequence). CDR3 protein: CASSMPGYTEAFF. The CDR3 DNA reads as TGTGCCAGTAGTATGCCAGGGTACACTGAAGCTTTCTTT.

Only one count was recorded for this clone. The rearrangement uses TRBV4-1 and TRBJ2-7; D remains ambiguous. Germline V CDR1 and CDR2: MGHRA, YSYEKL. Trimming shortened V by 0 bases and J by 2 bases, and 11 bases separated the two germline ends. This CDR3 spans 15 amino acids. The CDR3 nucleotides are TGCGCCAGCAGCCAAGATCCGCTAGTACCCTACGAGCAGTACTTC. It is translated as CASSQDPLVPYEQYF.